This entry is about one T cell receptor (beta chain). Its antigen has not been determined. Base qualities are not recorded, but no much larger clone differs from it by a single base. This specimen comes from a study of blood T cell repertoires in COVID-19 (dated by TCRdb to 2018 to 2021). Some background on the complete study: Collaborator samples came from the United States, Italy and Spain and covered acute and convalescent phases of COVID-19. The material from the prospective study consisted of cDNA or gDNA derived from T cells, B-cell-depleted T cells, or PBMCs. Subjects who had been exposed to COVID-19, were actively infected with it, or had recovered from it provided the deeply sampled blood TCRbeta repertoires that made up the dataset. The repertoires were released in a freely available public database intended as a resource for research on the immune response to SARS-CoV-2. Samples were obtained from the ongoing ImmuneRACE study (first 160 participants) and from 1,254 subjects provided by 6 global collaborators. Sample metadata almost always included a de-identified subject ID, COVID-19 status, age in years and sex. Where available, HLA class I and class II types were taken from metadata supplied by the sample provider and were not determined by assay-based typing.

At one collaborating source in Seattle, patients were enrolled during active infection and were followed longitudinally through the course of disease. Collaborating institutions collected whole blood in K2EDTA tubes following their own protocols. For TCRbeta analysis, collaborators shipped samples in one of three forms: frozen whole blood, isolated PBMCs, or DNA extracted from either of those sample types. Here is what the overall study found, with its caveats: Clinical and demographic metadata were provided uncurated, with the amount varying by source and participant.

TCRbeta CDR3 regions were amplified from genomic DNA by means of the immunoSEQ Assay, a bias-controlled multiplex PCR. The study's own analysis went as follows. The number of nucleated cells in each sample was estimated from the amplification of reference gene primers within the assay. To quantify the absolute abundance of each unique TCRbeta CDR3 rearrangement, sequence reads were collapsed and filtered. For each sample, productive Simpson clonality was calculated as the square root of Simpson's diversity index over productive rearrangements. In its TCRdb copy, this immuneACCESS table keeps in-frame sequences only and misses some clones. Where compared with another copy, unresolved V genes explain less than half of these, and the others have no known cause. That table is the source of V, J and clone size, and D and trimming were worked out from the DNA. The sample profile shows fewer than 95,000 clones; around 67% of them were found once. Around 4% of the sample rests with the top ten.

Input material: peripheral blood. This TCR was sampled from a man aged 70 or older with COVID-19, enrolled during active disease.

The CDR3 region reads CASTRTGAYEQYF. The sequence in DNA is TGTGCCAGCACGCGGACAGGGGCCTACGAGCAGTACTTC. The rearrangement combines TRBV7-2 with TRBJ2-7, with 9 junctional bases fitting TRBD1. Spanning cysteine to phenylalanine, the CDR3 consists of 13 amino acids. Only the CDR3 DNA stays, 39 bases, in frame from base 1. The germline V gene gives CDR1 as SGHTA and CDR2 as FQGNSA. Trimming leaves V shorter by 7 bases and J shorter by 2 bases, with the junction holding 3 bases beyond the gene matches.